This T cell receptor (beta chain) was obtained from a study of Ad26.COV2.S vaccination and SARS-CoV-2 variants. Study in general: It was the COV1001 Ad26.COV2.S trial arm that included the donor. The vaccine Ad26.COV2.S was put into the muscle once, or twice with 56 days between. Study results and caveats: Participants given vaccine showed non-spike TCR breadth similar to that of placebo recipients. Measures of TCR breadth and depth may have fallen short of total T cell responses.

As regards this clone: Antigen specificity is unknown.

Sample treatment: around 19 received Ad26.COV2.S at low or high dose, single or two shots; roughly five received placebo; per-sample allocation not given. After the first vaccine or placebo injection, samples were drawn on day 63. TCRdb keeps only in-frame clones here, not all; method: immunoSEQ multiplex PCR. The sample carries about 500,000 clones, 70% to 90% recorded once. This CDR3 is built from 15 residues. In germline, CDR1 is SGHNT, CDR2 YENEEA. V gave up 4 bases and J gave up 5 bases, with 15 bases separating them. The sample in question was peripheral blood, obtained in a trial of Ad26.COV2.S vaccine versus placebo. The clonotype originates from a person between 18 and 59 years old who received the Ad26.COV2.S COVID-19 vaccine or a placebo. The V and J genes are TRBV11-3 and TRBJ2-1; maybe TRBD2 (6 bases). Here the CDR3 DNA reads TGTGCCAGCAGCTCAAACGGACTACCAAACAATGAGCAGTTCTTC. It specifies CASSSNGLPNNEQFF.